The 9 T cell receptor beta chains listed next were all sequenced from one sample in a study of blood T cell repertoires in COVID-19. Generated by immunoSEQ multiplex PCR, the TCRdb table keeps only in-frame clones and is missing some. The sample holds some 120,000 clones, more than 75% seen once. Material: peripheral blood. These receptors were obtained from a man in his forties or fifties with acute or convalescent COVID-19.

This clone was counted a single time. This sequence joins TRBV14 and TRBJ2-7; D is uncertain. Germline CDR1 is SGHDN and CDR2 is FVKESK. V dropped 0 bases and J dropped 6 bases, with 12 bases sitting between them. The CDR3 has 14 residues. The CDR3: CASSQDWARIEQYF. The CDR3 DNA reads as TGTGCCAGCAGCCAAGACTGGGCCCGGATCGAGCAGTACTTC.

The chain couples TRBV7-9 to TRBJ2-2; tentative D call: TRBD2 (5 bases). V was cut by 2 bases and J by 1 base, with 8 bases left in between. CDR3 length: 15 amino acids. The V gene's germline CDR1 is SEHNR and CDR2 FQNEAQ (reference sequence). The CDR3: CASSLIEGNTGELFF. The DNA for the CDR3 is TGTGCCAGCAGCTTAATCGAGGGGAACACCGGGGAGCTGTTTTTT.

The V and J genes are TRBV9 and TRBJ2-1; perhaps TRBD2 as D (6 bases). Germline V gives CDR1 SGDLS, CDR2 YYNGEE. V gave up 0 bases and J gave up 4 bases, with 8 bases separating them. This CDR3 spans 14 amino acids. The DNA for the CDR3 is TGTGCCAGCAGCGTAGGGGGGACTTACAATGAGCAGTTCTTC. It yields the protein CASSVGGTYNEQFF.

CDR3 bases: TGTGCCTGGAGTCCCTACCCGGGGGGAGAGCAGTACTTC. It encodes CAWSPYPGGEQYF. The chain employs TRBV30 and TRBJ2-7; TRBD2 matches 7 bases. The ends lost 2 bases at V and 7 bases at J; junction bases unmatched: 8. Germline V CDR1 and CDR2: GTSNPN, SVGIG (reference sequence). CDR3 length: 13 amino acids.

The chain is built from TRBV5-1 and TRBJ2-3, with D tentatively TRBD2 (6 bases). The CDR3 length is 14 residues. Germline V gene data show CDR1 as SGHRS and CDR2 as YFSETQ. V shed 5 bases and J shed 4 bases, with 14 bases lying between them. The CDR3 loop is CASRGSGGSDTQYF. The DNA of the CDR3 is TGCGCCAGCAGAGGTTCCGGGGGATCAGATACGCAGTATTTT. Full variable domain (remainder filled in from reference TRBV5-1 and TRBJ2-3): KAGVTQTPRYLIKTRGQQVTLSCSPISGHRSVSWYQQTPGQGLQFLFEYFSETQRNKGNFPGRFSGRQFSNSRSEMNVSTLELGDSALYLCASRGSGGSDTQYFGPGTRLTVL.

This clone has a single count. The chain links TRBV3-1 (or the pseudogene TRBV3-2) to TRBJ1-2; D remains ambiguous. Germline V lookup: CDR1 LGHDT, CDR2 YNNKEL (reference sequence). This CDR3 spans 15 amino acids. Between the trimmed V and J ends, which lost 2 bases and 0 bases, there was a span of 10 bases. The CDR3 DNA reads as TGTGCCAGCAGCCAAATCGGGAGTACTAACTATGGCTACACCTTC. Translation: CASSQIGSTNYGYTF.

DNA for the CDR3: TGTGCCAGTAGTATGGATACTAGCGGGGGCCCGAGGTTCTTC. Protein: CASSMDTSGGPRFF. The chain recombines TRBV19 with TRBJ2-1; 11 bases are a match to TRBD2. The CDR3 length is 14 residues. In germline, CDR1 is LNHDA, CDR2 SQIVND (reference sequence). V gave up 3 bases and J gave up 15 bases; unmatched junction bases: 10.

The J gene is TRBJ1-1, the V gene TRBV19; 8 bases are a match to TRBD1. V was clipped by 11 bases and J by 0 bases; unmatched bases: 5. The CDR3 sequence is 13 residues long. Germline CDR1 is LNHDA and CDR2 is SQIVND (reference sequence). The CDR3 DNA is TGTGCCTGCGGACAGGGCATGAACACTGAAGCTTTCTTT. Its protein is CACGQGMNTEAFF.

The gene calls are TRBV9 and TRBJ1-4; tentatively, D is TRBD1 (5 bases). Germline CDR1 reads SGDLS; CDR2 reads YYNGEE. Trimming removed 1 base from V and 0 bases from J, with 7 bases in between. CDR3 length: 15 amino acids. CDR3 amino acids: CASSVQGTTNEKLFF. The CDR3, as DNA: TGTGCCAGCAGCGTACAGGGCACAACTAATGAAAAACTGTTTTTT.